A selection of T cell receptor beta chains follows, all from one sample in a study of persistence of HIV-infected CD4 T cells. Produced via immunoSEQ multiplex PCR; TCRdb's table is partial and in-frame only. The table records about 28,000 clones, approximately 82% of them present only once. Their recognized antigens are unknown. Here the sequenced sample was CD4+ T cells sorted from PBMCs after 18-hour stimulation, taken from a patient who received antiretroviral therapy. These receptors originate from an adult man with HIV who was CMV-seropositive. Both conserved end residues are part of each CDR3. Fields, in order: D gene, clone size, V gene, J gene, CDR3 protein, CDR3 DNA. D genes are given only for firm matches. Some rows mark clone size as missing; the rest say once, few, many or name a class of expanded clone.

>.|.|TRBV5-1|TRBJ2-3
CASSLGRVDTQYF
TGCGCCAGCAGCTTGGGGCGTGTGGATACGCAGTATTTT
>TRBD2|few|TRBV5-1|TRBJ2-7
CASSLGTSGIYEQYF
TGCGCCAGCAGCTTGGGGACTAGCGGTATCTACGAGCAGTACTTC
>TRBD1|.|TRBV6-4|TRBJ2-2
CASSAHRGNGELFF
TGTGCCAGCAGTGCCCACAGGGGGAACGGGGAGCTGTTTTTT
>.|.|TRBV29-1|TRBJ1-4
CSVERQSNEKLFF
TGCAGCGTTGAACGACAGAGCAATGAAAAACTGTTTTTT
>.|.|TRBV19|TRBJ2-2
CASSHGKAGELFF
TGTGCCAGTAGTCACGGGAAGGCCGGGGAGCTGTTTTTT
>TRBD1|.|TRBV5-1|TRBJ2-7
CASSLGTGVDRFYEQYF
TGCGCCAGCAGCTTGGGGACAGGGGTCGATCGGTTCTACGAGCAGTACTTC
>.|.|TRBV7-9|TRBJ1-6
CASSPGVFPLHF
TGTGCCAGCAGCCCGGGTGTCTTCCCCCTCCACTTT
>.|.|TRBV18|TRBJ1-2
CASSPNTGDGYTF
TGTGCCAGCTCACCGAACACCGGAGATGGCTACACCTTC
>TRBD1|.|TRBV5-5|TRBJ1-2
CASRLETGTGYGYTF
TGTGCCAGCAGACTTGAAACCGGGACAGGGTATGGCTACACCTTC
>.|.|TRBV20-1|TRBJ1-1
CSARAQGEAFF
TGCAGTGCTAGGGCGCAGGGAGAAGCTTTCTTT
>.|.|TRBV11-1|TRBJ2-2
CASSLEGPNTGELFF
TGTGCCAGCAGCTTAGAGGGTCCAAACACCGGGGAGCTGTTTTTT
>.|once|TRBV5-1|TRBJ2-2
CASSSQPLDQNTGELFF
TGCGCCAGCAGCTCCCAACCTTTGGACCAAAACACCGGGGAGCTGTTTTTT
>.|.|TRBV18|TRBJ2-3
CASSPAGQAGDTQYF
TGTGCCAGCTCACCCGCCGGGCAGGCAGGGGATACGCAGTATTTT
>.|.|TRBV3-1/TRBV3-2|TRBJ2-2
CASSQAPNTGELFF
TGTGCCAGCAGCCAAGCTCCAAACACCGGGGAGCTGTTTTTT
>.|.|TRBV4-2|TRBJ1-3
CASSQDHVLSGNTIYF
TGTGCCAGCAGCCAAGATCACGTACTCTCGGGAAACACCATATATTTT
>.|.|TRBV19|TRBJ1-3
CASRLTALSSGNTIYF
TGTGCCAGTAGATTGACAGCACTGAGCTCTGGAAACACCATATATTTT
>.|.|TRBV2|TRBJ2-2
CASCGSETGELFF
TGTGCCAGCTGCGGGTCCGAGACCGGGGAGCTGTTTTTT
>TRBD1|.|TRBV29-1|TRBJ1-2
CSVEFPGGGYGYTF
TGCAGCGTTGAGTTCCCAGGGGGTGGCTATGGCTACACCTTC
>TRBD1|.|TRBV5-5|TRBJ1-6
CASSFLSGGNSPLHF
TGTGCCAGCAGCTTTCTGTCAGGGGGCAATTCACCCCTCCACTTT
>.|.|TRBV7-6|TRBJ1-2
CASSPYNGYGYTF
TGTGCCAGCAGCCCATACAACGGGTATGGCTACACCTTC
>TRBD1|.|TRBV19|TRBJ1-1
CASSKLGQGDTEAFF
TGTGCCAGTAGTAAGTTAGGACAGGGGGACACTGAAGCTTTCTTT
>TRBD1|.|TRBV5-8|TRBJ1-2
CASSLRDRGYSYTF
TGTGCCAGCAGCTTGCGGGACAGGGGTTACAGCTACACCTTC